Below are 14 T cell receptor beta chains sequenced from a single sample in a study of technical replicates of blood from a few donors. Assay: immunoSEQ multiplex PCR; the TCRdb copy retains only in-frame clones and omits some. Counted here are more than 65,000 clones, roughly 92% occurring once; the ten biggest clones make up around 0.34%. The sample was T cells isolated from PBMCs. The receptors come from a human donor in good health.

This chain uses TRBV2 with TRBJ1-5, with D maybe TRBD1 (6 bases). The CDR3 runs to 16 residues. Trimming stripped 6 bases from V and 4 bases from J, with 19 bases between. Germline values: CDR1 SNHLY, CDR2 FYNNEI. The CDR3 is CASRDRRGGQNQPQHF. The CDR3 DNA reads as TGTGCCAGCAGGGACAGAAGGGGGGGGCAGAATCAGCCCCAGCATTTT.

The rearrangement joins TRBV5-4 to TRBJ1-3; 9 positions agree with TRBD1. With V trimmed by 4 bases and J by 3 bases, 11 bases remained unmatched. CDR1 is SGHNT, CDR2 YYREEE, per germline (reference sequence). This CDR3 has 17 amino acids. The CDR3 reads CASSEKITGGRGNTIYF. The CDR3 DNA sequence: TGTGCCAGCAGCGAAAAGATTACAGGGGGCCGTGGAAACACCATATATTTT.

This clone was seen only a few times. The rearrangement uses TRBV2 and TRBJ1-5; D is uncertain. V dropped 4 bases and J dropped 1 base, with 8 bases sitting between them. The CDR3 is 14 residues long. CDR1 is SNHLY, CDR2 FYNNEI, per germline. The CDR3 DNA reads as TGTGCCAGCAGTGGCAGGCCAAGCAATCAGCCCCAGCATTTT. Translated: CASSGRPSNQPQHF.

The chain recombines TRBV10-3 with TRBJ1-4; TRBD1 agrees at 8 bases. V gave up 0 bases and J gave up 7 bases; unmatched junction bases: 7. The CDR3 has 16 amino acids. Germline V CDR1 and CDR2: ENHRY, SYGVKD. In DNA form, the CDR3 reads TGTGCCATCAGTGAGTCGAGGCAGGGGGCTTTTGAAAAACTGTTTTTT. It codes for CAISESRQGAFEKLFF.

This clone has only a few counts. The chain carries TRBV28 and TRBJ1-2, with a weak D call TRBD1 (5 bases). Germline V gene data show CDR1 as MDHEN and CDR2 as SYDVKM. This CDR3 has 14 residues. The ends were cut back, 7 bases at V and 6 bases at J, with 18 bases in the middle. The CDR3 bases are TGTGCCAGCATCTCTGGAGGGGAAAGGAATGGCTACACCTTC. It specifies CASISGGERNGYTF.

The chain is built from TRBV29-1 and TRBJ2-7; possibly TRBD2 for D (7 bases). V lost 2 bases and J lost 4, with 12 bases in between. The CDR3 spans 13 residues. Germline loops: CDR1 SQVTM, CDR2 ANQGSEA. The CDR3 region is CSVESGGLYEQYF. The CDR3 DNA is TGCAGCGTTGAATCGGGGGGCCTTTACGAGCAGTACTTC.

The CDR3: CASSTTRSLNEQFF. The CDR3 region has the DNA TGTGCCAGTAGCACCACTAGATCGCTCAATGAGCAGTTCTTC. The V gene is TRBV19, the J gene TRBJ2-1; D perhaps matches TRBD2 (5 bases). The germline gives CDR1 LNHDA, CDR2 SQIVND (reference sequence). Between the trimmed V and J ends, which lost 6 bases and 6 bases, there was a span of 15 bases. The CDR3 runs to 14 residues.

The gene calls are TRBV27 and TRBJ2-2, with TRBD2 matching over 11 bases. Germline V gene lookup returns CDR1 MNHEY and CDR2 SMNVEV (reference sequence). V lost 5 bases and J lost 6; bases outside the gene matches: 17. The CDR3 runs to 19 residues. In DNA form, the CDR3 reads TGTGCCAGCAGTCAGGGGGGGTCTAGCGGGAGGCTCTGGGCCGGGGAGCTGTTTTTT. Its translation is CASSQGGSSGRLWAGELFF.

This chain connects TRBV5-5 to TRBJ1-2; 7 bases fit TRBD1. The CDR3 length is 15 residues. With 4 bases clipped from V and 4 bases from J, the junction kept 10 bases outside the gene matches. Germline CDR1 is SGHKS and CDR2 is YYEKEE (reference sequence). CDR3 DNA sequence: TGTGCCAGCAGCGAAAGGCAGGGGGGCCTCTATGGCTACACCTTC. Its protein product is CASSERQGGLYGYTF.

The chain has TRBV10-1 and TRBJ2-5; D remains unclear. Germline CDR1 and CDR2: WNHNN and SYGVQD (reference sequence). The CDR3 covers 14 residues. The V end was cut by 0 bases, the J end by 5 bases, with 10 bases between. DNA of the CDR3: TGCGCCAGCAGTGAGTCGAATCGGTTGGAGACCCAGTACTTC. It translates to CASSESNRLETQYF.

The V and J genes are TRBV27 and TRBJ2-1; 15 nucleotides agree with TRBD2. The CDR3 consists of 14 residues. Germline assignment: CDR1 MNHEY and CDR2 SMNVEV (reference sequence). Losses at the gene ends were 6 bases for V and 13 bases for J; bases not matched to a gene: 7. The CDR3 DNA reads as TGTGCCAGCAGCCTCGGACTAGCGGGAGGGCCCCAGTTCTTC. It yields the protein CASSLGLAGGPQFF.

This chain links TRBV23-1 with TRBJ2-7; 12 bases map to TRBD2. TRBV23-1 falls under the ORF class, with uncertain function. CDR3 length equals 15 residues. Trimming removed 6 bases from V and 2 bases from J; junction bases left unmatched: 5. CDR3 amino acids: CASSLGTSGPYEQYF. The CDR3 bases are TGCGCCAGCAGCCTTGGGACTAGCGGGCCCTACGAGCAGTACTTC.

The chain recombines TRBV27 with TRBJ2-7, with 11 bases aligning to TRBD1. With V trimmed by 5 bases and J by 4 bases, 7 bases remained unmatched. The length of the CDR3 is 15 residues. The germline V gene has CDR1 MNHEY and CDR2 SMNVEV (reference sequence). The DNA for the CDR3 is TGTGCCAGCAGTCCGACCGGGACAGGGGGTTACGAGCAGTACTTC. Amino acid sequence: CASSPTGTGGYEQYF.

V gene TRBV27 combines with J gene TRBJ1-5; D is perhaps TRBD1 (6 bases). Trimming removed 6 bases from V and 3 bases from J, with 9 bases in between. CDR1 MNHEY and CDR2 SMNVEV come from the germline V gene (reference sequence). The CDR3 runs to 13 residues. In DNA, the CDR3 is TGTGCCAGCAGCGGACAGAACAATCAGCCCCAGCATTTT. Translating it yields CASSGQNNQPQHF.